This TCR beta chain derives from a study of T-cell memory formation after mild COVID-19. The study's findings and limits: For second-wave clones that peaked at day 37, SARS-CoV-2 specificity went unverified. Within pre-infection memory, some responding clones were found, suggesting cross-reactive memory joined. Clones that got smaller from day 15 to 85 had even CD4/CD8, while clones growing later tipped toward CD4+. Mainly CM and EM harbored the contracting CD4+ clones; mainly EMRA harbored the CD8+ ones.

Details on this clonotype: Its cognate antigen is unknown.

TCRdb reprocessed the 5' RACE reads with MiXCR, giving one entry per CDR3 protein. The sample lists 92,000 or so distinct CDR3 sequences; roughly an eighth were seen once. This sequence originates from an adult woman who had mild COVID-19 (a few samples of this study predate the infection). Cell type and time point are not known. Material for sequencing was PBMCs or a T cell subset sorted from them (not recorded which).

CDR3 sequence (DNA): TGCGCCAGCAGAGATGGGGCCAACGTCCTGACTTTC. Translating gives CASRDGANVLTF. The rearrangement uses TRBV5-1 and TRBJ2-6; D not resolved. The CDR3 totals 12 residues. Germline V gives CDR1 SGHRS, CDR2 YFSETQ. V gave up 5 bases and J gave up 3 bases, with 3 bases separating them.